These 6 T cell receptor beta chains share one sample of origin, sequenced in a study of cytomegalovirus exposure and HLA in healthy donors (dated by TCRdb to about 2017). The method behind the library was the immunoSEQ multiplex PCR assay. For the multiplex PCR, a mixture combining 60 forward primers for TCR Vbeta segments and 13 reverse primers for TCR Jbeta segments was used. TCRdb holds this immuneACCESS table with in-frame rearrangements only. Some clones are missing; in checked studies, unresolved V genes explain under half, and the rest has no known cause. Recorded for this sample are some 150,000 clones; approximately 76% of them occurred a single time. The top ten constitute over 1.3% of the sample. Input material: PBMCs. The receptors were gathered from a man between 60 and 75 years old in good health and CMV-seronegative.

At least ten counts were recorded for this clone. This sequence joins TRBV19 and TRBJ1-4; D gene unclear. The CDR3 loop spans 15 amino acids. In germline, CDR1 is LNHDA, CDR2 SQIVND (reference sequence). V lost 5 bases, J lost 3 bases, and 13 bases lay in between. The CDR3 DNA reads as TGTGCCAGTAGTGCCCGCGGGGTGTCTAATGAAAAACTGTTTTTT. Translating it yields CASSARGVSNEKLFF.

This clone appeared a single time. The chain couples TRBV28 to TRBJ2-3; possibly TRBD1 for D (6 bases). CDR3 length equals 14 residues. V was pared by 5 bases and J by 1 base, with 10 bases between. The V gene's germline CDR1 is MDHEN and CDR2 SYDVKM. The CDR3 DNA sequence: TGTGCCAGCAGTCGCCGACAGGGCACAGATACGCAGTATTTT. As protein: CASSRRQGTDTQYF.

This rearrangement joins TRBV6-5 to TRBJ2-7; perhaps TRBD1 as D (6 bases). With 5 bases removed from V and 1 base from J, the gap between germline ends came to 12 bases. The CDR3 is made up of 14 amino acids. Germline CDR1 MNHEY, CDR2 SVGAGI. Written as DNA, the CDR3 is TGTGCCAGCAGTACACAGGGTAGGTCCTACGAGCAGTACTTC. Translated, it gives CASSTQGRSYEQYF.

There are a few counts of this clone. The CDR3, as DNA: TGTGCCAGTAGTGAAACAGGGTTGAGGAATGAGCAGTTCTTC. Its protein product is CASSETGLRNEQFF. The chain carries TRBV19 and TRBJ2-1; D possibly corresponds to TRBD1 (6 bases). V was cut by 5 bases and J by 7 bases, with 15 bases left in between. This CDR3 is 14 amino acids long. The germline gives CDR1 LNHDA, CDR2 SQIVND (reference sequence).

The rearrangement uses TRBV5-6 and TRBJ1-1; no firm D call. V was cut by 0 bases and J by 0 bases, with 9 bases left in between. CDR1 is SGHDT, CDR2 YYEEEE, per germline. The CDR3 sequence is 15 residues long. The CDR3 bases are TGTGCCAGCAGCTTGGCAGGACTCCTGAACACTGAAGCTTTCTTT. Translated: CASSLAGLLNTEAFF.

J is TRBJ2-5 and V is TRBV7-6; 9 bases align to TRBD1. V shed 5 bases and J 4 bases; nucleotides not matched to a gene: 2. Germline lookup yields CDR1 SGHVS and CDR2 FNYEAQ. The CDR3 has 13 amino acids. The CDR3 spells CASSRDRAETQYF. CDR3 bases: TGTGCCAGCAGCAGGGACAGGGCAGAGACCCAGTACTTC. Full variable domain (rest looked up from reference TRBV7-6 and TRBJ2-5): GAGVSQSPRYKVTKRGQDVALRCDPISGHVSLYWYRQALGQGPEFLTYFNYEAQQDKSGLPNDRFSAERPEGSISTLTIQRTEQRDSAMYRCASSRDRAETQYFGPGTRLLVL.